Each of the 25 T cell receptor beta chains below was sequenced from the same sample in a study of shared clonotypes between healthy human individuals. The repertoire was sequenced with immunoSEQ multiplex PCR; TCRdb's copy has only in-frame clones and lacks some. The sample consists of about 1,800,000 clones, about 95% of them appearing once. Naive CD8 cells were CD45RO-negative, positively selected for CCR7, excluding terminally differentiated effector memory CD45RA+ cells. Sequencing was done on a sample of naive CD8+ T cells sorted from blood. The receptors were sampled from a man between 18 and 29 years old in good health.

This clone was seen only once. Other DNA sequences in the sample encode the same CDR3. The chain is built from TRBV13 and TRBJ1-2, with D unresolved. Trimming left V 0 bases short and J 2 bases short, with 4 bases between. The germline CDR1 and CDR2 sequences are PRHDT and FYEKMQ (reference sequence). CDR3 length: 13 amino acids. The CDR3 spells CASSLGRNYGYTF. The CDR3 coding sequence is TGTGCCAGCAGCTTAGGGCGGAACTATGGCTACACCTTC.

The V call is TRBV9, the J call TRBJ2-1, with TRBD2 matching over 12 bases. V lost 0 bases to trimming and J lost 8 bases; unmatched junction nucleotides: 6. In germline, CDR1 is SGDLS, CDR2 YYNGEE. The CDR3 spans 16 residues. The CDR3 DNA is TGTGCCAGCAGCGTAGAGTGGACTAGCGGGACGGATGAGCAGTTCTTC. Translation: CASSVEWTSGTDEQFF.

This chain links TRBV13 with TRBJ2-7; D tentatively reads TRBD1 or TRBD2 (5 bases each). CDR3 length equals 14 residues. Trimming took 2 bases from V and 7 from J, leaving 15 bases between them. Per the germline V gene, CDR1 is PRHDT and CDR2 is FYEKMQ (reference sequence). The DNA of the CDR3 is TGTGCCAGCAGCTTAACTAGAGGGGTGGAGGAGCAGTACTTC. It specifies CASSLTRGVEEQYF.

This chain connects TRBV28 to TRBJ2-3; a possible D gene is TRBD2 (7 bases). Germline lookup yields CDR1 MDHEN and CDR2 SYDVKM. V was clipped by 2 bases and J by 5 bases, with 11 bases between them. This CDR3 contains 14 residues. The chain's CDR3 is CASSLRGAEDTQYF. The CDR3 coding sequence is TGTGCCAGCAGTTTACGGGGGGCTGAAGATACGCAGTATTTT. Based on the CDR3 plus reference TRBV28 and TRBJ2-3, the full variable domain is DVKVTQSSRYLVKRTGEKVFLECVQDMDHENMFWYRQDPGLGLRLIYFSYDVKMKEKGDIPEGYSVSREKKERFSLILESASTNQTSMYLCASSLRGAEDTQYFGPGTRLTVL.

The chain recombines TRBV5-6 with TRBJ1-5; D gene uncertain. The CDR3 sequence is 15 residues long. Germline CDR1 reads SGHDT; CDR2 reads YYEEEE. Trimming pared 4 bases from V and 0 bases from J, leaving 11 bases between. This chain's CDR3 is CASSEYGDSNQPQHF. CDR3 coding DNA: TGTGCCAGCAGCGAGTACGGCGATAGCAATCAGCCCCAGCATTTT. Full variable domain (missing parts from reference TRBV5-6 and TRBJ1-5): DAGVTQSPTHLIKTRGQQVTLRCSPKSGHDTVSWYQQALGQGPQFIFQYYEEEERQRGNFPDRFSGHQFPNYSSELNVNALLLGDSALYLCASSEYGDSNQPQHFGDGTRLSIL.

The chain combines TRBV13 with TRBJ2-7, with 9 positions matching TRBD2. Per the germline V gene, CDR1 is PRHDT and CDR2 is FYEKMQ (reference sequence). With 8 bases clipped from V and 5 bases from J, the junction kept 13 bases outside the gene matches. CDR3 length equals 15 residues. The CDR3: CASGIAGVPGDEQYF. In DNA form, the CDR3 reads TGTGCCAGCGGGATAGCGGGAGTACCCGGGGACGAGCAGTACTTC. The full variable domain, completed using reference TRBV13 and TRBJ2-7, is AAGVIQSPRHLIKEKRETATLKCYPIPRHDTVYWYQQGPGQDPQFLISFYEKMQSDKGSIPDRFSAQQFSDYHSELNMSSLELGDSALYFCASGIAGVPGDEQYFGPGTRLTVT.

The chain couples TRBV6-1 to TRBJ2-7, with 11 bases matching TRBD2. The J segment lost 6 bases and the V segment lost 6 bases, leaving 4 bases of the junction unmatched. The CDR3 runs 13 residues. CDR1 is MNHNS and CDR2 is SASEGT in the germline V gene. The CDR3 nucleotides read TGTGCCAGCAGCTCTAGCGGGAGGATCGAGCAGTACTTC. Residues: CASSSSGRIEQYF.

This clone has only a few counts. Other DNA sequences from this sample encode an identical CDR3 as well. CDR3: CASSLDPEETQYF. CDR3 DNA: TGTGCCAGCAGCTTGGATCCCGAAGAGACCCAGTACTTC. The chain has TRBV5-6 and TRBJ2-5; D remains ambiguous. Germline V gene lookup returns CDR1 SGHDT and CDR2 YYEEEE. Trimming removed 0 bases at V and 3 bases at J, with 6 bases between. The CDR3 length is 13 residues. Complete variable domain (other parts from reference TRBV5-6 and TRBJ2-5): DAGVTQSPTHLIKTRGQQVTLRCSPKSGHDTVSWYQQALGQGPQFIFQYYEEEERQRGNFPDRFSGHQFPNYSSELNVNALLLGDSALYLCASSLDPEETQYFGPGTRLLVL.

A word on this clone: Other DNA sequences within the sample encode an identical CDR3. The rearrangement uses TRBV29-1 and TRBJ1-1; tentative D call: TRBD1 (5 bases). The germline V and J ends were trimmed by 5 bases and 5 bases, with 12 bases remaining between them. CDR3 length: 12 residues. The germline V gene has CDR1 SQVTM and CDR2 ANQGSEA. CDR3 DNA sequence: TGCAGCGTTTTTGCAGGGTCGACTGAAGCTTTCTTT. It encodes CSVFAGSTEAFF. Looking up the rest from reference TRBV29-1 and TRBJ1-1 gives the full variable domain: SAVISQKPSRDICQRGTSLTIQCQVDSQVTMMFWYRQQPGQSLTLIATANQGSEATYESGFVIDKFPISRPNLTFSTLTVSNMSPEDSSIYLCSVFAGSTEAFFGQGTRLTVV.

Only one count was recorded for this clone. The V gene is TRBV10-2, the J gene TRBJ2-4; 10 bases line up with TRBD1. Germline CDR1 WSHSY, CDR2 SAAADI. This CDR3 region has 15 residues. V gave up 6 bases and J gave up 1 base; unmatched junction bases: 3. The CDR3 here is CASSSGQGAKNIQYF. The CDR3 DNA reads TGCGCCAGCAGCTCGGGACAGGGGGCCAAAAACATTCAGTACTTC.

V is TRBV15 and J is TRBJ2-7; D not resolved. Trimming left V 1 base short and J 0 bases short, with 7 bases between. The CDR3 runs to 14 residues. Germline V gene sequence: CDR1 LNHNV, CDR2 YYDKDF (reference sequence). The CDR3 sequence is CATSRGSSSYEQYF. The CDR3 region has the DNA TGTGCCACCAGCAGAGGATCGAGCTCCTACGAGCAGTACTTC.

This clone appeared a single time. This chain connects TRBV5-4 to TRBJ1-3, with no clear D. This CDR3 has 16 amino acids. Germline-derived CDR1 and CDR2 are SGHNT and YYREEE (reference sequence). Deletions cut 0 bases from V and 1 base from J, with 11 bases between. The CDR3 here is CASSLVADYSGNTIYF. CDR3 DNA: TGTGCCAGCAGCTTGGTCGCAGACTATTCTGGAAACACCATATATTTT.

The V gene is TRBV29-1, the J gene TRBJ2-5, with TRBD2 as a possible D gene (5 bases). With 3 bases removed from V and 3 bases from J, the gap between germline ends came to 17 bases. This CDR3 is built from 15 residues. Germline assignment: CDR1 SQVTM and CDR2 ANQGSEA. As DNA, the CDR3 is TGCAGCGTTGACGTCCGGTCTACGGGGAAAGAGACCCAGTACTTC. The encoded protein is CSVDVRSTGKETQYF.

The V call is TRBV6-5, the J call TRBJ2-7; tentatively, D is TRBD1 (5 bases). CDR1 is MNHEY, CDR2 SVGAGI, per germline. The CDR3 is made up of 16 amino acids. V lost 0 bases to trimming and J lost 0 bases, with 12 bases between them. In DNA, the CDR3 is TGTGCCAGCAGTTACTCCGCAGGGCACCACTCCTACGAGCAGTACTTC. This gives the protein CASSYSAGHHSYEQYF.

The chain combines TRBV30 with TRBJ1-2; 7 nucleotides line up with TRBD1. With 5 bases clipped from V and 0 bases from J, the junction kept 3 bases outside the gene matches. The CDR3 contains 13 residues. Germline-derived CDR1 and CDR2 are GTSNPN and SVGIG (reference sequence). The CDR3 nucleotides read TGTGCCTGGGCCGACAGGGCTAACTATGGCTACACCTTC. Residues: CAWADRANYGYTF.

The rearrangement joins TRBV7-2 to TRBJ1-1; D is ambiguous. CDR3 length equals 12 residues. V shed 3 bases and J shed 3 bases, with 5 bases lying between them. Germline V gives CDR1 SGHTA, CDR2 FQGNSA. The CDR3 DNA follows: TGTGCCAGCAGCTTCTTCGACACTGAAGCTTTCTTT. The encoded protein is CASSFFDTEAFF.

V gene TRBV7-9 combines with J gene TRBJ2-3; D might be TRBD1 (6 bases). With 6 bases removed from V and 5 bases from J, the gap between germline ends came to 21 bases. In germline, CDR1 is SEHNR, CDR2 FQNEAQ (reference sequence). The CDR3 runs to 16 residues. CDR3 DNA sequence: TGTGCCAGCAGGGACACAGGGTCGGTAAAAGGAGATACGCAGTATTTT. It codes for CASRDTGSVKGDTQYF.

The CDR3 nucleotides read TGTGCCAGCAGTTACGCGGCGGGAAGTTACCAAGAGACCCAGTACTTC. Amino acids: CASSYAAGSYQETQYF. The chain couples TRBV6-5 to TRBJ2-5; perhaps TRBD2 as D (6 bases). The ends were cut back, 2 bases at V and 0 bases at J, with 13 bases in the middle. Germline V gene sequence: CDR1 MNHEY, CDR2 SVGAGI. CDR3 length equals 16 residues.

The chain combines TRBV4-1 with TRBJ2-2; perhaps TRBD1 as D (5 bases). V gave up 0 bases and J gave up 5 bases, with 10 bases separating them. This CDR3 comprises 15 residues. The V gene's germline CDR1 is MGHRA and CDR2 YSYEKL. The CDR3 here is CASSQEQAVTGELFF. The CDR3 DNA is TGCGCCAGCAGCCAAGAACAGGCTGTTACCGGGGAGCTGTTTTTT.

The chain employs TRBV6-1 and TRBJ2-7; 7 bases agree with TRBD1. V gave up 5 bases and J gave up 1 base; unmatched junction bases: 8. The CDR3 consists of 15 residues. Germline CDR1 reads MNHNS; CDR2 reads SASEGT. CDR3 residues: CASSQGQDLSYEQYF. The CDR3 DNA is TGTGCCAGCAGTCAAGGACAGGACCTTTCCTACGAGCAGTACTTC.

Details on this clone: Different DNA sequences within this sample yield the same CDR3. This chain joins TRBV27 and TRBJ2-7; TRBD1 matches 7 bases. Germline-derived CDR1 and CDR2 are MNHEY and SMNVEV (reference sequence). This CDR3 has 13 residues. J lost 2 bases, V lost 4 bases, and 2 bases had no gene match. The CDR3 DNA follows: TGTGCCAGCAGTTGGACAGGAGCCTACGAGCAGTACTTC. It codes for CASSWTGAYEQYF.

CDR3 nucleotides: TGTGCCAGCAGCGTTTCTAGGGCTAGCGGGAGTAATGAGCAGTTCTTC. Its protein product is CASSVSRASGSNEQFF. J is TRBJ2-1 and V is TRBV9; 10 bases align to TRBD2. CDR3 length: 16 amino acids. J gave up 7 bases and V 2 bases, and 9 bases lay outside the gene matches. Germline CDR1 SGDLS, CDR2 YYNGEE.

This clone has a single count. Other DNA sequences within the sample encode an identical CDR3. The chain employs TRBV6-5 and TRBJ2-7; D not certain. Looked up from germline, CDR1 is MNHEY and CDR2 is SVGAGI. This CDR3 has 14 residues. Trimming removed 0 bases from V and 1 base from J, with 7 bases in between. The CDR3 protein is CASSYSTASYEQYF. As DNA, the CDR3 is TGTGCCAGCAGTTACTCAACAGCATCCTACGAGCAGTACTTC.

The genes are TRBV7-6 and TRBJ2-1; 9 nucleotides match TRBD2. Germline CDR1 reads SGHVS; CDR2 reads FNYEAQ. The J segment lost 2 bases and the V segment lost 1 base, leaving 6 bases of the junction unmatched. The CDR3 consists of 17 residues. Here the CDR3 DNA reads TGTGCCAGCAGCTTAGGGTTTAGCGGGAGCCCCTACAATGAGCAGTTCTTC. Encoded protein: CASSLGFSGSPYNEQFF.

The rearrangement uses TRBV2 and TRBJ1-4, with D unclear. CDR1 is SNHLY, CDR2 FYNNEI, per germline. The V gene lost 2 bases and the J gene lost 4 bases, with 5 bases spanning the gap. The CDR3 runs to 13 residues. The CDR3: CASSEQYNEKLFF. CDR3 nucleotide sequence: TGTGCCAGCAGTGAACAGTATAATGAAAAACTGTTTTTT.